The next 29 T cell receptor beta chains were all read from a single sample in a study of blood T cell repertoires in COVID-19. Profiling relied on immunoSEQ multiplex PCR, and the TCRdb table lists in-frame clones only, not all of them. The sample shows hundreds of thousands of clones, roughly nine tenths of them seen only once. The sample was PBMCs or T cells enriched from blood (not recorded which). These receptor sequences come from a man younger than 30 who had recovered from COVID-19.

The CDR3 nucleotides are TGTGCCAGCAGCGTCTTAAGCGGTGGCTATGGCTACACCTTC. Protein product: CASSVLSGGYGYTF. The rearrangement joins TRBV9 to TRBJ1-2; D remains ambiguous. Germline CDR1 reads SGDLS; CDR2 reads YYNGEE. V dropped 2 bases and J dropped 4 bases, with 12 bases sitting between them. This CDR3 has 14 amino acids.

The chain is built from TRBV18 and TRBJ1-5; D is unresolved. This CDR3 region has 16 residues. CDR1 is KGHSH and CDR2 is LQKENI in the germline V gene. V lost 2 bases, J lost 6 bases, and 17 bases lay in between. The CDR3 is CASSPNHLNSGQPQHF. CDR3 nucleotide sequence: TGTGCCAGCTCACCAAACCACCTAAACAGCGGTCAGCCCCAGCATTTT.

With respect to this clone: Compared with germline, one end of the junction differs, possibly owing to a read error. The CDR3 sequence: CASRYSGTGGYEQYF. The DNA of the CDR3 is TGTGCCAGCAGATACTCCGGGACAGGGGGGTACGAGCAGTACTTC. The rearrangement joins TRBV6-5 to TRBJ2-7; TRBD1 matches at 11 bases. CDR1 and CDR2 from the germline V gene are MNHEY and SVGAGI. The CDR3 has 15 residues.

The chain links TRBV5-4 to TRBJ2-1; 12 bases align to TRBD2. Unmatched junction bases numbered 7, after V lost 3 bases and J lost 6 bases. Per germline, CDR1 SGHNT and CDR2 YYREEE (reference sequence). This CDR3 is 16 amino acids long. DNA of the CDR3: TGTGCCAGCAGCTCCCTAGCGGGGGGGCCGGCCAATGAGCAGTTCTTC. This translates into CASSSLAGGPANEQFF.

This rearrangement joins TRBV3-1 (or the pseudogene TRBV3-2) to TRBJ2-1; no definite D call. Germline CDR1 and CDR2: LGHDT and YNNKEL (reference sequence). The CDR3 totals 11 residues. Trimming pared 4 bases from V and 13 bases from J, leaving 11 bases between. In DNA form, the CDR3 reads TGTGCCAGCAGCCTGACTGAAGAACAGTTCTTC. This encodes CASSLTEEQFF.

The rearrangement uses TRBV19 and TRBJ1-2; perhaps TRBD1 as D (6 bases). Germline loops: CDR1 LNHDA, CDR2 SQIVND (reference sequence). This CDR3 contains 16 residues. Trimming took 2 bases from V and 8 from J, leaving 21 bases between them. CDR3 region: CASSIYETGTGRGYTF. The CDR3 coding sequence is TGTGCCAGTAGTATATACGAGACAGGCACGGGACGGGGCTACACCTTC.

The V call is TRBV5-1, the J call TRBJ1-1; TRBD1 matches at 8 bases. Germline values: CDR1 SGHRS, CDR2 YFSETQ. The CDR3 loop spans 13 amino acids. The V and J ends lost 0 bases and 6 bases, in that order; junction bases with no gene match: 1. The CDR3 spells CASSLDRGAEAFF. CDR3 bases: TGCGCCAGCAGCTTGGACAGGGGGGCTGAAGCTTTCTTT.

The DNA of the CDR3 is TGTGCCAGCACCGCGACAGGGTGGAATTCACCCCTCCACTTT. Amino acid sequence: CASTATGWNSPLHF. The chain has TRBV27 and TRBJ1-6; 7 bases are a match to TRBD1. Germline CDR1 and CDR2: MNHEY and SMNVEV (reference sequence). V shed 7 bases and J 7 bases; nucleotides not matched to a gene: 7. The CDR3 length is 14 residues.

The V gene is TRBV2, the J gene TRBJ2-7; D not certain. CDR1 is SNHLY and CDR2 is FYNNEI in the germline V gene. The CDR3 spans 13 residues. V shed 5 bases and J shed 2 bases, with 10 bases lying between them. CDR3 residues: CASSSIGTYEQYF. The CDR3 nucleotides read TGTGCCAGCAGTTCAATCGGTACCTACGAGCAGTACTTC.

This chain's CDR3 is CASSPDTRSPLHF. The CDR3 nucleotides read TGTGCCAGCAGTCCCGACACGCGCTCACCCCTCCACTTT. V is TRBV27 and J is TRBJ1-6; D is unresolved. The V end was cut by 5 bases, the J end by 10 bases, with 12 bases between. The CDR3 runs 13 residues. Germline V gives CDR1 MNHEY, CDR2 SMNVEV (reference sequence).

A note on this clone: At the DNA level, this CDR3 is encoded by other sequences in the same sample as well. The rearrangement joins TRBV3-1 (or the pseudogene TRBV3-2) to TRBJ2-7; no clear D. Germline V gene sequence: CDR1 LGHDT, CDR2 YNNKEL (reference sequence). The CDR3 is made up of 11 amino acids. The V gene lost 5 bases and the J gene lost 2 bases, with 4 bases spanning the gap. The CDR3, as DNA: TGTGCCAGCAGCTCCACCTACGAGCAGTACTTC. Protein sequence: CASSSTYEQYF.

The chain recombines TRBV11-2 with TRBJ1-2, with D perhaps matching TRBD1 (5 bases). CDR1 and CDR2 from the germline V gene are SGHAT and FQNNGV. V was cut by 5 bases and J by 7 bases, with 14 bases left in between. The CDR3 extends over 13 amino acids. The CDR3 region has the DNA TGTGCCAGCAGCCCCGGGACTCGGGTTGGCTACACCTTC. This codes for CASSPGTRVGYTF.

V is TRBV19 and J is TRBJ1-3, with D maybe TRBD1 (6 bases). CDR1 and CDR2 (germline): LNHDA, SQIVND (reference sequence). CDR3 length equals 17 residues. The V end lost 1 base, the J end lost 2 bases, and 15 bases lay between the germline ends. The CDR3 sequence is CASSIVGQLITGNTIYF. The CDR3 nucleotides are TGTGCCAGTAGTATAGTGGGACAACTAATTACTGGAAACACCATATATTTT.

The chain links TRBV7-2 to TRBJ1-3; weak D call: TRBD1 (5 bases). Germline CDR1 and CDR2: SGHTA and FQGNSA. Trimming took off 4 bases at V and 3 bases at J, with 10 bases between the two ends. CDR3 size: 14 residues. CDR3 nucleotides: TGTGCCAGCAGCTCTCCCCAGGGTGGAAACACCATATATTTT. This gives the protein CASSSPQGGNTIYF.

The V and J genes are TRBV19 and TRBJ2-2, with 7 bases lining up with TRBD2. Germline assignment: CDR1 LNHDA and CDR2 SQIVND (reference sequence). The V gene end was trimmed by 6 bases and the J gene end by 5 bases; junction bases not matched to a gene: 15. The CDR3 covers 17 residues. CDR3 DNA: TGTGCCAGTAGGGGAGGGCCGACGGGCGACCCAACCGGGGAGCTGTTTTTT. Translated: CASRGGPTGDPTGELFF.

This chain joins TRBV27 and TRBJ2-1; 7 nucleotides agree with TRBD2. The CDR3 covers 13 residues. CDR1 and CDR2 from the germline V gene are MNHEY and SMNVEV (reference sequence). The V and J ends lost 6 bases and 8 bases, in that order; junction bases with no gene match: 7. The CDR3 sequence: CASSRTSFYEQFF. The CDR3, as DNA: TGTGCCAGCAGCAGGACTAGTTTTTATGAGCAGTTCTTC.

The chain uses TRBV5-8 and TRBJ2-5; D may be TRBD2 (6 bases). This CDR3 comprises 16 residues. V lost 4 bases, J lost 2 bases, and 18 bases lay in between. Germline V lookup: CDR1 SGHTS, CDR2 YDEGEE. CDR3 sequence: CASSAAGRWGQETQYF. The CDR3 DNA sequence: TGTGCCAGCAGCGCGGCGGGACGGTGGGGACAAGAGACCCAGTACTTC.

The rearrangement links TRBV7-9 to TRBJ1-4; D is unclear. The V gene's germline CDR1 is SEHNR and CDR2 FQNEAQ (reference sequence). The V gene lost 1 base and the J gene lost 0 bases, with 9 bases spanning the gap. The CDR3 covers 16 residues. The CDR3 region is CASSLGGPATNEKLFF. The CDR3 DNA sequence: TGTGCCAGCAGCTTAGGAGGTCCAGCAACTAATGAAAAACTGTTTTTT.

This CDR3 reads CASSPQNYEQYF. The CDR3 bases are TGTGCCAGCAGCCCCCAGAACTACGAGCAGTACTTC. The V call is TRBV14, the J call TRBJ2-7; D uncertain. Trimming removed 4 bases at V and 3 bases at J, with 7 bases between. The V gene's germline CDR1 is SGHDN and CDR2 FVKESK. This CDR3 has 12 amino acids.

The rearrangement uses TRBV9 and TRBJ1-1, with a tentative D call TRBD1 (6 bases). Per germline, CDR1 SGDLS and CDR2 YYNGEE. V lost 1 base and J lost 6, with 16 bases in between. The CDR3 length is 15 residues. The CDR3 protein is CASSVREGGLSEAFF. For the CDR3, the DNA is TGTGCCAGCAGCGTAAGAGAGGGGGGACTATCTGAAGCTTTCTTT. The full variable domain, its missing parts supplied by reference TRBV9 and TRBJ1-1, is DSGVTQTPKHLITATGQRVTLRCSPRSGDLSVYWYQQSLDQGLQFLIQYYNGEERAKGNILERFSAQQFPDLHSELNLSSLELGDSALYFCASSVREGGLSEAFFGQGTRLTVV.

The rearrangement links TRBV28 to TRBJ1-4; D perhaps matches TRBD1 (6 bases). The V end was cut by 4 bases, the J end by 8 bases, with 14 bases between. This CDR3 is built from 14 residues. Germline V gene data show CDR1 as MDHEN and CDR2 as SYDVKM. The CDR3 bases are TGTGCCAGCAGTTCCACGGACAGCTTCGAAAAACTGTTTTTT. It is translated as CASSSTDSFEKLFF.

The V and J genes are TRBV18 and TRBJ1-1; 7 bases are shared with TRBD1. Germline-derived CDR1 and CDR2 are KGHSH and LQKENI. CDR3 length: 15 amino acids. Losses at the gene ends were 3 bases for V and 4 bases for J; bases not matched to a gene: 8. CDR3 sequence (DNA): TGTGCCAGCTCACCTGGGGGGCAGGGGGGCACTGAAGCTTTCTTT. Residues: CASSPGGQGGTEAFF.

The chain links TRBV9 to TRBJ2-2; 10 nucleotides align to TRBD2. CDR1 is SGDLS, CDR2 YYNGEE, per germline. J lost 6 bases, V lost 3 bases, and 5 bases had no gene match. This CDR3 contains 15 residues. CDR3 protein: CASSASGGAPGELFF. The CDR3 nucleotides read TGTGCCAGCAGCGCCAGCGGGGGGGCCCCCGGGGAGCTGTTTTTT.

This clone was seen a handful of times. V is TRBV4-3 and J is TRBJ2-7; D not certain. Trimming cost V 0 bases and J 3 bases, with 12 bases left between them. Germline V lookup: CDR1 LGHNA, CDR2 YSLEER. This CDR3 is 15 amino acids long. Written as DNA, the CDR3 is TGCGCCAGCAGCCAAGAGGATTCCAGGAACTACGAGCAGTACTTC. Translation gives CASSQEDSRNYEQYF.

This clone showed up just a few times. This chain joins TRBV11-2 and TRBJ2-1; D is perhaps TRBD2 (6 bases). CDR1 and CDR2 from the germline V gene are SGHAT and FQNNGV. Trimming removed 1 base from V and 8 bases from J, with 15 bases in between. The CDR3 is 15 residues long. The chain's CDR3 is CASSLGRTIFHEQFF. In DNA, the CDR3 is TGTGCCAGCAGCTTAGGTAGGACTATCTTCCATGAGCAGTTCTTC.

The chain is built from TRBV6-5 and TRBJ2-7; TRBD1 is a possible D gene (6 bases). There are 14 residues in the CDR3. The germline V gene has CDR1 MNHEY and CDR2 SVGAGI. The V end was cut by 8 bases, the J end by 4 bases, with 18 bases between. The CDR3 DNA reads TGTGCCAGCGCCAGGGCAGGGGTAGGTTACGAGCAGTACTTC. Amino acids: CASARAGVGYEQYF.

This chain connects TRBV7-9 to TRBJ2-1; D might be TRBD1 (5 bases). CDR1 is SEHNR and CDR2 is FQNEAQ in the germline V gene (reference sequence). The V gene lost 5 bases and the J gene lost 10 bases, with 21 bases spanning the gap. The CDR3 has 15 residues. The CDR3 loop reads CASSRVGRDLEEQFF. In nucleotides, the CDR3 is TGTGCCAGCAGCCGTGTGGGGCGCGACCTGGAGGAGCAGTTCTTC.

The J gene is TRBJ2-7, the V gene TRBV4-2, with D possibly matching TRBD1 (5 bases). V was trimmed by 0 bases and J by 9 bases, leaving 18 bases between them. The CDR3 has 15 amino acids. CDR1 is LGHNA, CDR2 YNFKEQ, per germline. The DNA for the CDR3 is TGTGCCAGCAGCCAAGATAGCCCCGACAGAGAAGGGCAGTACTTC. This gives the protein CASSQDSPDREGQYF.

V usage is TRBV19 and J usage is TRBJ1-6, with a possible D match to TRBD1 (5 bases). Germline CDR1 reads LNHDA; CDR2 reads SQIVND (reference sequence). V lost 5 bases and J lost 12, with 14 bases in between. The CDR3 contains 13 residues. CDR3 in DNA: TGTGCCAGTAGTGAGCGGGGCCAGGGACCCCTCCACTTT. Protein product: CASSERGQGPLHF.